Following are 25 T cell receptor beta chains from one sample sequenced in a study of T cells expressing NK-cell markers. With the 5' RACE reads reprocessed, TCRdb shows one record per CDR3 protein and no DNA. The sample totals 250,000 to 300,000 distinct CDR3 sequences. The specimen sequenced was blood T cells: a sorted CD56 or NKG2C T cell subset, CD4+ or CD8+ T cells, or bulk PBMC T cells (not recorded which). These receptors were collected from a man aged 18-30 years in good health.

The chain has TRBV7-9 and TRBJ2-7; TCRdb lists TRBD1, though no DNA is available to test this call. CDR3 length equals 12 residues. CDR1 and CDR2 (germline): SEHNR, FQNEAQ (reference sequence). CDR3 protein: CASNTGYVEQYF.

This chain joins TRBV6-2 or TRBV6-3 and TRBJ2-7; lacking DNA, the TRBD1 call made by TCRdb goes unchecked. The CDR3 runs 14 residues. Germline V gene lookup returns CDR1 MNHEY and CDR2 SVGEGT. This CDR3 is CASRPGQVFYEQYF.

The chain carries TRBV12-3 or TRBV12-4 and TRBJ1-5; TCRdb names TRBD1, which stays unverified in the absence of DNA. The CDR3 spans 15 residues. This CDR3 is CASSLRGLAITAQHF.

The J gene is TRBJ1-4, the V gene TRBV5-6; lacking DNA, the TRBD1 call made by TCRdb goes unchecked. Germline V CDR1 and CDR2: SGHDT, YYEEEE. This CDR3 spans 16 amino acids. The CDR3: CASSLWTDATNEKLFF.

CDR3 region: CSLLAEHNEQFF. V and J are TRBV20-1 and TRBJ2-1. The CDR3 has 12 residues. CDR1 DFQATT and CDR2 SNEGSKA come from the germline V gene (reference sequence).

The rearrangement uses TRBV3-1 and TRBJ1-2; checking the TCRdb D call of TRBD1 is not possible without DNA. This CDR3 comprises 15 residues. Germline values: CDR1 LGHDT, CDR2 YNNKEL (reference sequence). CDR3 sequence: CASSPPGTGGLGYTF.

V usage is TRBV29-1 and J usage is TRBJ2-7; TCRdb calls TRBD1, which cannot be checked without DNA. There are 16 residues in the CDR3. CDR1 SQVTM and CDR2 ANQGSEA come from the germline V gene. This chain's CDR3 is CSAPVLGDSRSYEQYF.

The J gene is TRBJ2-4, the V gene TRBV15; TCRdb picks TRBD2, but there is no DNA to check that call. Germline CDR1 is LNHNV and CDR2 is YYDKDF (reference sequence). This CDR3 contains 14 residues. CDR3 protein: CATSRDSGIGIQYF.

The chain carries TRBV18 and TRBJ2-3; TCRdb gives TRBD2 as the D gene, but with no DNA this cannot be confirmed. Germline V gene sequence: CDR1 KGHSH, CDR2 LQKENI. The CDR3 runs to 18 residues. The CDR3 loop is CASSRGLAGGPSTDTQYF.

The chain carries TRBV12-3 or TRBV12-4 and TRBJ2-3. This CDR3 is 13 amino acids long. CDR3 region: CASSLIRTDTQYF.

V and J are TRBV27 and TRBJ2-7; TCRdb calls TRBD2, which cannot be checked without DNA. Germline V gives CDR1 MNHEY, CDR2 SMNVEV (reference sequence). This CDR3 region has 16 residues. This chain's CDR3 is CASSFLTSDSSYEQYF.

The chain employs TRBV29-1 and TRBJ1-2; the D gene TCRdb calls, TRBD1, cannot be checked with no DNA. CDR3 size: 15 residues. The germline V gene encodes CDR1 SQVTM and CDR2 ANQGSEA. The CDR3 is CSVVQGAHKEGGYTF. Together with reference TRBV29-1 and TRBJ1-2, the CDR3 gives the full variable domain: SAVISQKPSRDICQRGTSLTIQCQVDSQVTMMFWYRQQPGQSLTLIATANQGSEATYESGFVIDKFPISRPNLTFSTLTVSNMSPEDSSIYLCSVVQGAHKEGGYTFGSGTRLTVV.

The chain has TRBV12-3 or TRBV12-4 and TRBJ2-1; absent DNA, TCRdb's TRBD2 call cannot be checked. The CDR3 has 15 residues. CDR3 sequence: CASSLRVGTLNEQFF.

The chain recombines TRBV18 with TRBJ2-1; TCRdb picks TRBD1, but there is no DNA to check that call. The length of the CDR3 is 15 residues. The germline V gene has CDR1 KGHSH and CDR2 LQKENI. Here the CDR3 reads CASSPPTGLGNEQFF.

The rearrangement links TRBV25-1 to TRBJ1-1. CDR1 is MGHDK, CDR2 SYGVNS, per germline. This CDR3 region has 14 residues. This CDR3 is CASSLSGGRSEAFF.

The V gene is TRBV20-1, the J gene TRBJ2-1; TCRdb picks TRBD2, but there is no DNA to check that call. Germline-derived CDR1 and CDR2 are DFQATT and SNEGSKA (reference sequence). The CDR3 spans 16 residues. CDR3: CSASPVLAGVYNEQFF.

The chain has TRBV20-1 and TRBJ2-5; there is no DNA to check the TCRdb D call of TRBD2. The germline V gene has CDR1 DFQATT and CDR2 SNEGSKA (reference sequence). This CDR3 region has 14 residues. The CDR3 protein is CSARPGRGQETQYF.

The chain is built from TRBV24-1 and TRBJ2-7. CDR1 is KGHDR and CDR2 is SFDVKD in the germline V gene. The CDR3 is 15 amino acids. The CDR3 region is CATSDSPRAPYEQYF.

This chain joins TRBV29-1 and TRBJ1-4; TCRdb outputs TRBD1, but without DNA this stays unchecked. Germline CDR1 and CDR2: SQVTM and ANQGSEA. This CDR3 region has 14 residues. The CDR3 loop reads CSVPTGGKSEKLFF.

V is TRBV4-1 and J is TRBJ2-3. CDR1 is MGHRA and CDR2 is YSYEKL in the germline V gene. The CDR3 runs 15 residues. The CDR3 protein is CASSQGNDFGDTQYF.

The chain carries TRBV19 and TRBJ2-7; TCRdb's D call of TRBD1 is untestable without DNA. CDR1 and CDR2 (germline): LNHDA, SQIVND (reference sequence). This CDR3 contains 12 residues. CDR3 amino acids: CATRQGNYEQYF.

V usage is TRBV29-1 and J usage is TRBJ2-5; TCRdb gives TRBD2 as the D gene, but with no DNA this cannot be confirmed. Looked up from germline, CDR1 is SQVTM and CDR2 is ANQGSEA. The CDR3 runs to 15 residues. This CDR3 is CSVVTDHGPQETQYF.

J is TRBJ2-1 and V is TRBV29-1; TCRdb picks TRBD2, but there is no DNA to check that call. The CDR3 spans 13 residues. The germline V gene encodes CDR1 SQVTM and CDR2 ANQGSEA. CDR3 region: CSVGRRLGVEQFF.

The chain uses TRBV11-2 and TRBJ2-3; TCRdb selects TRBD1, and the lack of DNA leaves this call unchecked. This CDR3 region has 15 residues. The V gene's germline CDR1 is SGHAT and CDR2 FQNNGV. CDR3 amino acids: CASSLQGESTDTQYF. Full variable domain (rest looked up from reference TRBV11-2 and TRBJ2-3): EAGVAQSPRYKIIEKRQSVAFWCNPISGHATLYWYQQILGQGPKLLIQFQNNGVVDDSQLPKDRFSAERLKGVDSTLKIQPAKLEDSAVYLCASSLQGESTDTQYFGPGTRLTVL.

The chain recombines TRBV4-2 with TRBJ2-3; checking the TCRdb D call of TRBD2 is not possible without DNA. The CDR3 runs 20 residues. Germline V gene data show CDR1 as LGHNA and CDR2 as YNFKEQ. This CDR3 reads CASSQAAWTSGAISTDTQYF.